This is a list of T cell receptor beta chains from one sample in a study of response to subunit inactivated influenza vaccine. TCRdb processed the RT-PCR reads anew with MiXCR; each CDR3 protein has one entry. The data show 500,000 to 600,000 distinct CDR3 sequences, about 7.6% seen once. Sequenced material: PBMCs from blood, taken less than 30 months after vaccination. Every receptor here comes from a man aged 45 to 70 who received an inactivated influenza vaccine. The CDR3 runs from the conserved cysteine through the conserved F or W. A D gene is named only where the DNA matches it firmly. Not every row has a clone size; where given, it reads once, few, many or a size class.

TRBV7-2	TRBD2	few	TRBJ2-1	TGTGCCAGCAGCCTCCTTGTTCTAGCGGGATCCTACAATGAGCAGTTCTTC	CASSLLVLAGSYNEQFF
TRBV29-1	.	few	TRBJ1-4	TGCAGCGTTCATCTTTACGGGATAAATGAAAAACTGTTTTTT	CSVHLYGINEKLFF
TRBV3-1	.	.	TRBJ1-1	TGTGCCAGCAGCCAAGTTTCAAGTAACACTGAAGCTTTCTTT	CASSQVSSNTEAFF
TRBV28	.	few	TRBJ2-3	TGTGCCAGCAGTCCTCCGGGACCTAGCACAGATACGCAGTATTTT	CASSPPGPSTDTQYF
TRBV5-5	TRBD1	.	TRBJ2-4	TGTGCCAGCAGCTGGGGGACAGGGTCAGGGGACATTCAGTACTTC	CASSWGTGSGDIQYF
TRBV11-1	TRBD2	few	TRBJ2-5	TGTGCCAGCAGCTTAACTAGCGGGGGAGAAGAGACCCAGTACTTC	CASSLTSGGEETQYF
TRBV9	TRBD2	.	TRBJ2-1	TGTGCCAGCACAGAAAGCGGGGTCCCCTACAATGAGCAGTTCTTC	CASTESGVPYNEQFF
TRBV30	TRBD1	.	TRBJ1-2	TGTGCCTGGAGTGCCCGGGGGGCAGGGGGCAATGGCTACACCTTC	CAWSARGAGGNGYTF
TRBV7-9	.	.	TRBJ1-2	TGTGCCAGCAGCCCCCCGGGTCCCTCTGGCTACACCTTC	CASSPPGPSGYTF
TRBV5-1	.	few	TRBJ1-2	TGCGCCAGCAGCTTGGCCGGGACATCACGCTACACCTTC	CASSLAGTSRYTF
TRBV27	TRBD2	few	TRBJ2-2	TGTGCCAGCGGACGGAGCGGGGGTGGGGCCGGGGAGCTGTTTTTT	CASGRSGGGAGELFF
TRBV27	.	many	TRBJ2-7	TGTGCCAGCAGTGAAACTTACAGGGACCTCTCCTACGAGCAGTACTTC	CASSETYRDLSYEQYF
TRBV28	TRBD1	few	TRBJ1-3	TGTGCCAGCAGTCTCGCCCCGGGACAGGGTACCAACACCATATATTTT	CASSLAPGQGTNTIYF
TRBV7-6	.	.	TRBJ2-3	TGTGCCAGCAGCTCCCGGGACACAGATACGCAGTATTTT	CASSSRDTDTQYF
TRBV12-3/TRBV12-4	TRBD1	many	TRBJ2-2	TGTGCCAGCAGGTGGACAGGGGCGAGAACCGGGGAGCTGTTTTTT	CASRWTGARTGELFF
TRBV11-2	TRBD2	.	TRBJ2-1	TGTGCCAGCAGCTTAGATTCTAGCGGGGGGGCGAGCTCCTACAATGAGCAGTTCTTC	CASSLDSSGGASSYNEQFF
TRBV4-3	TRBD2	few	TRBJ2-1	TGCGCCAGCAGCCAAGCCCCCGGGAGAGCGGGAGGGTTGAATGAGCAGTTCTTC	CASSQAPGRAGGLNEQFF
TRBV7-2	TRBD1	few	TRBJ1-3	TGTGCCAGCAGCTTACCTTCCGGGACAGGGAGGCGTAACACCATATATTTT	CASSLPSGTGRRNTIYF
TRBV20-1	.	.	TRBJ2-1	TGCAGTGCTAGAAACTCGGGGCAGGGGTCCTACAATGAGCAGTTCTTC	CSARNSGQGSYNEQFF
TRBV5-1	TRBD1	few	TRBJ2-7	TGCGCCAGCAGCGGACCGACAGGGACCACCTACGAGCAGTACTTC	CASSGPTGTTYEQYF
TRBV20-1	.	.	TRBJ1-4	TGCAGTGCCAGGTTTGGATCAACTAATGAAAAACTGTTTTTT	CSARFGSTNEKLFF
TRBV18	.	many	TRBJ2-4	TGTGCCAGCTCACCAGGGGTTAGTGGCAAAAACATTCAGTACTTC	CASSPGVSGKNIQYF
TRBV7-9	TRBD1	.	TRBJ2-2	TGTGGCAGCAGCGCGACAGGGTCCTACACCGGGGAGCTGTTTTTT	CGSSATGSYTGELFF
TRBV6-1	.	few	TRBJ2-7	TGTGCCAGCAGTGAACTCGGTACAGACCACCGGTTC	CASSELGTDHRF
TRBV29-1	.	.	TRBJ2-2	TGCAGCGTTCCTGTGACTTCGAACACCGGGGAGCTGTTTTTT	CSVPVTSNTGELFF
TRBV7-3	TRBD2	.	TRBJ2-3	TGTGCCAGCAGCTGGGGGACTAGATCAGATACGCAGTATTTT	CASSWGTRSDTQYF
TRBV4-2	TRBD1	.	TRBJ1-6	TGTGCCAGCAGCCAAAACGGACAGGGAAATTCACCCCTCCACTTT	CASSQNGQGNSPLHF
TRBV11-2	TRBD2	few	TRBJ2-7	TGTGCCAGCAGCTTAACTAGCGGACAGTACTTC	CASSLTSGQYF
TRBV6-5	.	few	TRBJ2-7	TGTGCCAGCAGTTACTCGGGCCCAGAGGACGAGCAGTACTTC	CASSYSGPEDEQYF
TRBV11-2	TRBD1	many	TRBJ1-2	TGTGCCAGCAGCTCTACGCCGGGTCCCAGGGGGGGCTACACCTTC	CASSSTPGPRGGYTF
TRBV7-2	.	few	TRBJ2-2	TGTGCCAGTTCATCTTACACGAACACCGGGGAGCTGTTTTTT	CASSSYTNTGELFF
TRBV5-4	.	.	TRBJ2-5	TGTGCCAGCAGCCCCCGGACCGCCTGGTTACAGACCCAGTACTTC	CASSPRTAWLQTQYF
TRBV6-1	TRBD1	few	TRBJ2-7	TGTGCCAGCAGTCGGTCAGGGGGCGAATACGAGCAGTACTTC	CASSRSGGEYEQYF
TRBV20-1	.	many	TRBJ2-1	TGCAGTGCTAGAGATACGGAAATGAGCTCCTACAATGAGCAGTTCTTC	CSARDTEMSSYNEQFF
TRBV7-9	.	.	TRBJ2-7	TGTGCCAGCAGCTTACTTGGGACAAATCCCTACGAGCAGTACTTC	CASSLLGTNPYEQYF
TRBV7-2	TRBD1	many	TRBJ1-5	TGTGCCAGCAGCTTAGGGGGACAGGGAGGGCGAAATCAGCCCCAGCATTTT	CASSLGGQGGRNQPQHF
TRBV6-2/TRBV6-3	TRBD2	few	TRBJ2-7	TGTGCCAGCACCATAAGCGGGAGTCAACACGAGCAGTACTTC	CASTISGSQHEQYF
TRBV2	.	.	TRBJ2-5	TGTGCCAGCAGTATGAAGGAGACCCAGTACTTC	CASSMKETQYF